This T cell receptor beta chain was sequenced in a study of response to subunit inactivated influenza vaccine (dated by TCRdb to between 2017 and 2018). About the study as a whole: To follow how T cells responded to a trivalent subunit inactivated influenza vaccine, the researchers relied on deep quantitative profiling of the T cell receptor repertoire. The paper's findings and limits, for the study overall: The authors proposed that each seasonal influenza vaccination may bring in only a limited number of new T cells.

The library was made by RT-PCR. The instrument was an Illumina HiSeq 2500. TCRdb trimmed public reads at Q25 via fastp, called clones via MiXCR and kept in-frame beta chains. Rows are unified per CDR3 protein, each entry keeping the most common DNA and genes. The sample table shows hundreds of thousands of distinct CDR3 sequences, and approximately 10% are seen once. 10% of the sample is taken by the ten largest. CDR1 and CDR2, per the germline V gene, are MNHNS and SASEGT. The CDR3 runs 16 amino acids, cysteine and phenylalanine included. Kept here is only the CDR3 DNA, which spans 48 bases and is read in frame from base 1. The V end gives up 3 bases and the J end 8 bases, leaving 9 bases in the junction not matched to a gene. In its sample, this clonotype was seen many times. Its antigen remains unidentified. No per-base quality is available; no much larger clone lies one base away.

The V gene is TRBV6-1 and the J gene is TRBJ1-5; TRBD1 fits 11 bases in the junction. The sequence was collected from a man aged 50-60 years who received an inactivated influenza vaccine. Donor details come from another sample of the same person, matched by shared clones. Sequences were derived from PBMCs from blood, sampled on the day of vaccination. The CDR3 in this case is CASSDPGQGAGKPQHF. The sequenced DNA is TGTGCCAGCAGTGACCCCGGACAGGGGGCCGGGAAGCCCCAGCATTTT.